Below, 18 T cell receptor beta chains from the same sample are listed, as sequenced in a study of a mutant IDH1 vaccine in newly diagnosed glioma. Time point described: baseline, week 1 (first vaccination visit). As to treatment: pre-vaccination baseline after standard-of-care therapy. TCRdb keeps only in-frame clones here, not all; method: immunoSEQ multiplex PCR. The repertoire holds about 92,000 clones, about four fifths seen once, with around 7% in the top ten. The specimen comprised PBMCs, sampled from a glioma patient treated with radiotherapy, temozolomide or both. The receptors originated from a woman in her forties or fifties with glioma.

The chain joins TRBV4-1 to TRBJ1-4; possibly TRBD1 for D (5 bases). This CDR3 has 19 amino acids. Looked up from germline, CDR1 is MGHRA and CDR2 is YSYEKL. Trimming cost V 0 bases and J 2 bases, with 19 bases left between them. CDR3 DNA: TGCGCCAGCAGCCAAGATCTCGGGAGGGGCGTAGACACTAATGAAAAACTGTTTTTT. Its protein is CASSQDLGRGVDTNEKLFF.

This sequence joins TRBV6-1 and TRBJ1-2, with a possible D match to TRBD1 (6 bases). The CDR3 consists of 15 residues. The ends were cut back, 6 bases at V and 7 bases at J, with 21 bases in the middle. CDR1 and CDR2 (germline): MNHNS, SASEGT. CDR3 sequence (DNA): TGTGCCAGCAGACCCTACAGGGAAGAGTCTAGTGGCTACACCTTC. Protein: CASRPYREESSGYTF.

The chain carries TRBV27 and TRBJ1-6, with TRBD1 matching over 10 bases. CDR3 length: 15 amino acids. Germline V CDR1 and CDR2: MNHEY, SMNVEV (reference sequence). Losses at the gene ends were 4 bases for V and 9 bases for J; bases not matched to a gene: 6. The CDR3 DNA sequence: TGTGCCAGCAGTTCCTTGGGACAGGGGTTTTCACCCCTCCACTTT. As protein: CASSSLGQGFSPLHF.

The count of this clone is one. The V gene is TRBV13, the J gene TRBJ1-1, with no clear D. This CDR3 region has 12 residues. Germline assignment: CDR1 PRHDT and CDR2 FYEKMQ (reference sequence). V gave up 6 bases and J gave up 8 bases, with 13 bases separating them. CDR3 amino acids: CASSGANREAFF. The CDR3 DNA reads TGTGCCAGCAGTGGCGCTAACAGAGAAGCTTTCTTT.

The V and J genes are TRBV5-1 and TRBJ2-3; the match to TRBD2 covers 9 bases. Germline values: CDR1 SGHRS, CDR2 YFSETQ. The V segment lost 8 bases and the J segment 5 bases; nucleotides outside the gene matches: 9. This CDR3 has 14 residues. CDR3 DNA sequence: TGCGCCAGTCGGGGACTAGCAAGGGAAGATACGCAGTATTTT. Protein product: CASRGLAREDTQYF.

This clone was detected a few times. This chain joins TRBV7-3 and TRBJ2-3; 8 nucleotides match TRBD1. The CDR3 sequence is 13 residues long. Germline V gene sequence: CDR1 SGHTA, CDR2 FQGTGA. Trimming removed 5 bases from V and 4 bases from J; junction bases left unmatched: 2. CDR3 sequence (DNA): TGTGCCAGCAGCAAGACAGGGGCAGATACGCAGTATTTT. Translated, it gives CASSKTGADTQYF.

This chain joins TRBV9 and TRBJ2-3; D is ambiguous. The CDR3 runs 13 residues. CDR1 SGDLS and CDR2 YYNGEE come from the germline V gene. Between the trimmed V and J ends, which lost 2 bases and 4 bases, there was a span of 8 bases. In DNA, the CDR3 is TGTGCCAGCAGCGTTGGGGATGCAGATACGCAGTATTTT. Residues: CASSVGDADTQYF.

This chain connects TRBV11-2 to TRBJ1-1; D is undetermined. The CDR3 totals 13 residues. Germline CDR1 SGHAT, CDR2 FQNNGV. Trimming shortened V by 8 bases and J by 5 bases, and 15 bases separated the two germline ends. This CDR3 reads CASDTLKSTEAFF. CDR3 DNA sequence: TGTGCCAGCGACACCCTAAAGAGTACTGAAGCTTTCTTT.

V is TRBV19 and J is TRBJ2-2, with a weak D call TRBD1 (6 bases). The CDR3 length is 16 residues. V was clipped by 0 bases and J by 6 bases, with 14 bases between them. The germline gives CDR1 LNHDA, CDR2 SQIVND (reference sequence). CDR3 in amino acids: CASSIDRGKFPGELFF. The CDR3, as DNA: TGTGCCAGTAGTATAGACAGGGGAAAATTCCCCGGGGAGCTGTTTTTT.

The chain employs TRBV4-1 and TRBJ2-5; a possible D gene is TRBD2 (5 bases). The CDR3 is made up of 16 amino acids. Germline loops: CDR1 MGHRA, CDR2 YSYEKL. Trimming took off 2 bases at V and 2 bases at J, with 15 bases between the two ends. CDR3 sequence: CASSQLTPGGQETQYF. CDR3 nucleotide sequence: TGCGCCAGCAGCCAACTCACGCCAGGAGGTCAAGAGACCCAGTACTTC.

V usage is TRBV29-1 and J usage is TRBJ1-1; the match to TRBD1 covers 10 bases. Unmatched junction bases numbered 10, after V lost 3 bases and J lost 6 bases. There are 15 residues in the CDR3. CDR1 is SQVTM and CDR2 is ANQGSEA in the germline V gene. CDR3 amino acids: CSVDLGQGRIAEAFF. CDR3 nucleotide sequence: TGCAGCGTTGACTTGGGACAGGGGCGCATAGCTGAAGCTTTCTTT.

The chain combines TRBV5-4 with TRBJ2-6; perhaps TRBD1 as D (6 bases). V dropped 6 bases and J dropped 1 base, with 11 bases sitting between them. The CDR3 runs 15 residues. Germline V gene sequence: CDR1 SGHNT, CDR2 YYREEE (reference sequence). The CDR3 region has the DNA TGTGCCAGCAAAGAAGGGGGATCTGGGGCCAACGTCCTGACTTTC. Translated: CASKEGGSGANVLTF.

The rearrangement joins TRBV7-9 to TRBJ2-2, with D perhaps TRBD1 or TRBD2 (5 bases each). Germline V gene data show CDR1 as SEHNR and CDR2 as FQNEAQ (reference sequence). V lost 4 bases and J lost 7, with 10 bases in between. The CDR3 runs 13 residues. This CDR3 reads CASSSGRFGELFF. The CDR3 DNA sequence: TGTGCCAGCAGCTCGGGACGGTTCGGGGAGCTGTTTTTT.

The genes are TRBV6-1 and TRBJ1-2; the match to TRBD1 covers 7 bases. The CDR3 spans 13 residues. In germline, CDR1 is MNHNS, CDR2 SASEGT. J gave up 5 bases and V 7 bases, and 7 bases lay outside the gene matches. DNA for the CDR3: TGTGCCAGCAACGACAGGGCGGATTATGGCTACACCTTC. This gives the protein CASNDRADYGYTF.

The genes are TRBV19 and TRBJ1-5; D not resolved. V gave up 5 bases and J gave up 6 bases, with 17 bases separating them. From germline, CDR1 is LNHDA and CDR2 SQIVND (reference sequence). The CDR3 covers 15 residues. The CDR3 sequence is CASSLLTPRSQPQHF. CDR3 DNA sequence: TGTGCCAGTAGTCTCCTGACTCCTCGGAGTCAGCCCCAGCATTTT.

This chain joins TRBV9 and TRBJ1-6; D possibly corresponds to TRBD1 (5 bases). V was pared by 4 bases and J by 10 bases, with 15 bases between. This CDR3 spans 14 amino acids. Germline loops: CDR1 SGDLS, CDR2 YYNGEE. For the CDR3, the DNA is TGTGCCAGCAGCCCTGGCGGGGGGAGGTCACCCCTCCACTTT. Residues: CASSPGGGRSPLHF.

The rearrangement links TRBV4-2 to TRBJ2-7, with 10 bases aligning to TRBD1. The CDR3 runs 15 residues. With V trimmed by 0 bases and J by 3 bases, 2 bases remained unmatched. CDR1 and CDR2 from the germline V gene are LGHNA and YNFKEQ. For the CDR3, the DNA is TGTGCCAGCAGCCAAGAGGGACAGGGGCTCTACGAGCAGTACTTC. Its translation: CASSQEGQGLYEQYF.

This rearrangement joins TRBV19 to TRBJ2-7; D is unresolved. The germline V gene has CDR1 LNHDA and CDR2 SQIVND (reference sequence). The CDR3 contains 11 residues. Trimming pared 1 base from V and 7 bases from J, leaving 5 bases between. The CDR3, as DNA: TGTGCCAGTAGTATAGGCCGAGAGCAGTACTTC. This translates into CASSIGREQYF.